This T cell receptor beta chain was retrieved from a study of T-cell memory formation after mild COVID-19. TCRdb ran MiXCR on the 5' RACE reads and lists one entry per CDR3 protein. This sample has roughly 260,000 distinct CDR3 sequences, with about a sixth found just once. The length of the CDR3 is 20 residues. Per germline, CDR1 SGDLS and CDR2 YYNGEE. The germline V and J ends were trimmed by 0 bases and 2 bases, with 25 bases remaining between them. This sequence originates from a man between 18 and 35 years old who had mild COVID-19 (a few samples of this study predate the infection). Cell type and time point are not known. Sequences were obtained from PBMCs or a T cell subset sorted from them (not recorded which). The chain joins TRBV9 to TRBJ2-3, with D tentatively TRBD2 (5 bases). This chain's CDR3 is CASSVAVVGGLGGITDTQYF. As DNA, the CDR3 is TGTGCCAGCAGCGTAGCAGTAGTAGGAGGACTCGGAGGAATCACAGATACGCAGTATTTT.